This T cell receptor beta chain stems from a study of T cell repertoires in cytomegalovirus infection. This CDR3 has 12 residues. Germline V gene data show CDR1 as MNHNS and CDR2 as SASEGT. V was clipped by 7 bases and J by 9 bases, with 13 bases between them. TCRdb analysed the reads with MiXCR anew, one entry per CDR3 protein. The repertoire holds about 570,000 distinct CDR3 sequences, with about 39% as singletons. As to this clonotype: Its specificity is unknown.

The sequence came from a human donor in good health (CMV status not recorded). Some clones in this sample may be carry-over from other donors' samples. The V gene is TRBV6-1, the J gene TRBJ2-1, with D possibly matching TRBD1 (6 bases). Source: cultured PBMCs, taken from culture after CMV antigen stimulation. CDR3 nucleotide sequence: TGTGCCAGCATAGGGGGTGGCTTTGAGCAGTTCTTC. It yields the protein CASIGGGFEQFF.